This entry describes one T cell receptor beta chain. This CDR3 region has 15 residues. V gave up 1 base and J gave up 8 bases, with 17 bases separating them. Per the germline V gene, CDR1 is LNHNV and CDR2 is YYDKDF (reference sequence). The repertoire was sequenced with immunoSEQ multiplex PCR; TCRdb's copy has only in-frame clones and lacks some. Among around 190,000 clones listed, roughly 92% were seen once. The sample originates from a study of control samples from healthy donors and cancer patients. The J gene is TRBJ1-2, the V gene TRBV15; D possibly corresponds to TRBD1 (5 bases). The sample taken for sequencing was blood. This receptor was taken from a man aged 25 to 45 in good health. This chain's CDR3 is CATSRGQLRAPGYTF. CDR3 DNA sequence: TGTGCCACCAGCAGAGGTCAACTCAGGGCTCCCGGCTACACCTTC.